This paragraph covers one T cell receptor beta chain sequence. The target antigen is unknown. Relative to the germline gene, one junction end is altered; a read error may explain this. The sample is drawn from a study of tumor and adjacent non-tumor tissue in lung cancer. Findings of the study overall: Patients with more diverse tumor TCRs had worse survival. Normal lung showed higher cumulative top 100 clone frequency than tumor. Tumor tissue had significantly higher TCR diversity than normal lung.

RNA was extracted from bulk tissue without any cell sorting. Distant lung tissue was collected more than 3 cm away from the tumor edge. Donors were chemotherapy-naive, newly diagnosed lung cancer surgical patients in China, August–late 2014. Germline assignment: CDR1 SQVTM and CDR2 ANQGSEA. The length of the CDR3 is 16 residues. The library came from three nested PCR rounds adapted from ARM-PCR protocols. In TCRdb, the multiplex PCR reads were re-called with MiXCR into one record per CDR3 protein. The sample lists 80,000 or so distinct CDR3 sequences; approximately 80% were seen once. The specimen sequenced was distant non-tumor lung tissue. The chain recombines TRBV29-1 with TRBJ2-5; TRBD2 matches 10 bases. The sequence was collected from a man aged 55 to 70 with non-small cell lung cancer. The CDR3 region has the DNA TGCAGCGTTGAAGCGACTAGCGGGCGCATCCATGAGACCCAGTATTTC. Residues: CSVEATSGRIHETQYF.